The 29 T cell receptor beta chains below all came from one sample that was sequenced in a study of cytomegalovirus exposure and HLA in healthy donors. Here immunoSEQ multiplex PCR was the method, and the copy in TCRdb shows in-frame clones only, minus some. The top ten hold 0.84% of the sample, which has some 330,000 clones, 70% to 90% seen once. Input material: PBMCs. The receptors here all came from a woman between 18 and 30 years old in good health and CMV-seronegative.

This clone was counted once. The J gene is TRBJ2-7, the V gene TRBV25-1; TRBD1 might be the D (6 bases). The CDR3 spans 13 residues. Per the germline V gene, CDR1 is MGHDK and CDR2 is SYGVNS. V was clipped by 5 bases and J by 5 bases, with 13 bases between them. The CDR3 nucleotides read TGTGCCAGCAGTAGTGATACAGGGAACGAGCAGTACTTC. Residues: CASSSDTGNEQYF.

This chain uses TRBV27 with TRBJ2-7; no clear D. The length of the CDR3 is 14 residues. CDR1 is MNHEY, CDR2 SMNVEV, per germline (reference sequence). The V end was cut by 5 bases, the J end by 0 bases, with 11 bases between. This chain's CDR3 is CASSPGYSSYEQYF. CDR3 coding DNA: TGTGCCAGCAGTCCCGGTTATAGCTCCTACGAGCAGTACTTC.

This chain connects TRBV2 to TRBJ2-5, with D possibly matching TRBD1 (5 bases). CDR1 and CDR2 from the germline V gene are SNHLY and FYNNEI. CDR3 size: 12 residues. V was cut by 8 bases and J by 5 bases, with 12 bases left in between. The CDR3, as DNA: TGTGCCAGCCAAGGGGAAGGGGAGACCCAGTACTTC. This codes for CASQGEGETQYF.

J is TRBJ2-5 and V is TRBV7-9; 8 nucleotides align to TRBD1. V trimming: 3 bases; J trimming: 5 bases; junction bases outside the gene matches: 5. This CDR3 has 14 residues. Germline CDR1 is SEHNR and CDR2 is FQNEAQ (reference sequence). The CDR3 spells CASSLQGAGETQYF. The CDR3 region has the DNA TGTGCCAGCAGCTTGCAGGGGGCGGGGGAGACCCAGTACTTC.

The rearrangement links TRBV5-6 to TRBJ1-1; no clear D gene. The germline V and J ends were trimmed by 0 bases and 1 base, with 7 bases remaining between them. Looked up from germline, CDR1 is SGHDT and CDR2 is YYEEEE. The CDR3 is 14 amino acids. Written as DNA, the CDR3 is TGTGCCAGCAGCTTGGAGGCGGGGAACACTGAAGCTTTCTTT. Protein product: CASSLEAGNTEAFF.

This chain uses TRBV4-1 with TRBJ1-5; maybe TRBD1 (5 bases). The CDR3 totals 15 residues. V was shortened by 0 bases and J by 2 bases, with 8 bases between the two germline ends. CDR1 is MGHRA and CDR2 is YSYEKL in the germline V gene. The CDR3 loop reads CASSQDVQGNQPQHF. The CDR3 DNA reads as TGCGCCAGCAGCCAAGATGTACAGGGCAATCAGCCCCAGCATTTT.

This CDR3 is CASSLTEAAYNEQFF. In DNA form, the CDR3 reads TGTGCCAGCAGTTTAACGGAGGCCGCCTACAATGAGCAGTTCTTC. The chain recombines TRBV27 with TRBJ2-1, with a weak D call TRBD2 (5 bases). Trimming shortened V by 2 bases and J by 2 bases, and 10 bases separated the two germline ends. This CDR3 has 15 residues. Germline lookup yields CDR1 MNHEY and CDR2 SMNVEV (reference sequence).

The V gene is TRBV7-8, the J gene TRBJ1-5; D ambiguous. The CDR3 sequence is 15 residues long. Trimming stripped 3 bases from V and 0 bases from J, with 9 bases between. Germline CDR1 SGHVS, CDR2 FQNEAQ. CDR3 residues: CASSFVGSSNQPQHF. CDR3 nucleotides: TGTGCCAGCAGCTTCGTGGGCAGTAGCAATCAGCCCCAGCATTTT.

This chain joins TRBV7-2 and TRBJ2-3; the match to TRBD2 covers 7 bases. In germline, CDR1 is SGHTA, CDR2 FQGNSA. This CDR3 region has 17 residues. Trimming cost V 4 bases and J 6 bases; bases outside gene matches: 16. CDR3 in amino acids: CASSSLPRVAGADTQYF. The CDR3 DNA reads TGTGCCAGCAGCTCCCTCCCTCGGGTTGCGGGAGCGGATACGCAGTATTTT. The variable domain in full, completed from reference TRBV7-2 and TRBJ2-3, reads GAGVSQSPSNKVTEKGKDVELRCDPISGHTALYWYRQSLGQGLEFLIYFQGNSAPDKSGLPSDRFSAERTGGSVSTLTIQRTQQEDSAVYLCASSSLPRVAGADTQYFGPGTRLTVL.

This chain uses TRBV27 with TRBJ2-7; weak D call: TRBD1 (6 bases). V was cut by 5 bases and J by 6 bases, with 14 bases left in between. In germline, CDR1 is MNHEY, CDR2 SMNVEV (reference sequence). The CDR3 is made up of 13 amino acids. CDR3 DNA sequence: TGTGCCAGCAGTCTAAGTTTAGGGGGCGAGCAGTACTTC. Its protein product is CASSLSLGGEQYF.

CDR3 nucleotides: TGTGCCAGCAGGCCCGACAGGGGCCTTGCCGGGGAGCTGTTTTTT. Protein sequence: CASRPDRGLAGELFF. This sequence joins TRBV25-1 and TRBJ2-2, with TRBD1 matching 8 bases. CDR3 length: 15 amino acids. The germline V gene encodes CDR1 MGHDK and CDR2 SYGVNS. The V segment lost 6 bases and the J segment 6 bases; nucleotides outside the gene matches: 9.

This clone was seen a single time. The chain links TRBV6-5 to TRBJ2-7, with 11 bases aligning to TRBD1. This CDR3 contains 16 residues. From germline, CDR1 is MNHEY and CDR2 SVGAGI. V lost 0 bases and J lost 3; bases outside the gene matches: 4. The CDR3 coding sequence is TGTGCCAGCAGTTACTCGTGGGGACAGGGGGTCTACGAGCAGTACTTC. It specifies CASSYSWGQGVYEQYF.

J is TRBJ1-5 and V is TRBV5-6; D might be TRBD1 (5 bases). Between the trimmed V and J ends, which lost 0 bases and 2 bases, there was a span of 9 bases. The CDR3 length is 15 residues. Germline values: CDR1 SGHDT, CDR2 YYEEEE. The DNA of the CDR3 is TGTGCCAGCAGCTTGGGGGAAGGGGGCAATCAGCCCCAGCATTTT. Translated: CASSLGEGGNQPQHF. Filled out from reference TRBV5-6 and TRBJ1-5, the complete variable domain reads DAGVTQSPTHLIKTRGQQVTLRCSPKSGHDTVSWYQQALGQGPQFIFQYYEEEERQRGNFPDRFSGHQFPNYSSELNVNALLLGDSALYLCASSLGEGGNQPQHFGDGTRLSIL.

The V and J genes are TRBV19 and TRBJ2-4; TRBD2 matches 10 bases. This CDR3 contains 14 residues. Per germline, CDR1 LNHDA and CDR2 SQIVND (reference sequence). V trimming: 5 bases; J trimming: 7 bases; junction bases outside the gene matches: 5. CDR3 region: CASSGTSEYNIQYF. The CDR3 nucleotides are TGTGCCAGTAGTGGGACTAGCGAGTACAACATTCAGTACTTC. Full variable domain (rest looked up from reference TRBV19 and TRBJ2-4): DGGITQSPKYLFRKEGQNVTLSCEQNLNHDAMYWYRQDPGQGLRLIYYSQIVNDFQKGDIAEGYSVSREKKESFPLTVTSAQKNPTAFYLCASSGTSEYNIQYFGAGTRLSVL.

A few counts support this clone. The V gene is TRBV4-1, the J gene TRBJ1-2; D might be TRBD1 (5 bases). The CDR3 extends over 14 amino acids. Trimming took off 1 base at V and 7 bases at J, with 13 bases between the two ends. Germline CDR1 MGHRA, CDR2 YSYEKL. The CDR3 bases are TGCGCCAGCAGCCAAGTCCTGCTCCAGGGTGGCTACACCTTC. This sequence encodes CASSQVLLQGGYTF.

The chain couples TRBV28 to TRBJ2-1, with 10 bases aligning to TRBD1. Germline CDR1 reads MDHEN; CDR2 reads SYDVKM. J gave up 6 bases and V 5 bases, and 4 bases lay outside the gene matches. The CDR3 totals 14 residues. CDR3 region: CASSGTGAVNEQFF. CDR3 nucleotide sequence: TGTGCCAGCAGTGGGACAGGGGCTGTCAATGAGCAGTTCTTC.

This sequence joins TRBV4-3 and TRBJ2-1; possibly TRBD2 for D (5 bases). There are 15 residues in the CDR3. The V end lost 1 base, the J end lost 6 bases, and 13 bases lay between the germline ends. The germline gives CDR1 LGHNA, CDR2 YSLEER. The CDR3 DNA follows: TGCGCCAGCAGCCAAGCGAGGACTCGCACCAATGAGCAGTTCTTC. It encodes CASSQARTRTNEQFF.

The V call is TRBV11-3, the J call TRBJ2-3; TRBD1 might be the D (6 bases). Germline V gene sequence: CDR1 SGHNT, CDR2 YENEEA. The length of the CDR3 is 15 residues. V lost 1 base to trimming and J lost 5 bases, with 13 bases between them. CDR3 in DNA: TGTGCCAGCAGCTTAGGAGGGGGTCGTGGAGATACGCAGTATTTT. Its protein product is CASSLGGGRGDTQYF. The entire variable domain, with the rest obtained from reference TRBV11-3 and TRBJ2-3, is as follows: EAGVVQSPRYKIIEKKQPVAFWCNPISGHNTLYWYLQNLGQGPELLIRYENEEAVDDSQLPKDRFSAERLKGVDSTLKIQPAELGDSAVYLCASSLGGGRGDTQYFGPGTRLTVL.

The chain joins TRBV7-9 to TRBJ1-2; 8 bases are a match to TRBD1. Per the germline V gene, CDR1 is SEHNR and CDR2 is FQNEAQ (reference sequence). Trimming cost V 5 bases and J 0 bases; bases outside gene matches: 5. This CDR3 spans 15 amino acids. The CDR3 region is CASSGRTGTNYGYTF. The CDR3 region has the DNA TGTGCCAGCAGCGGACGGACAGGGACTAACTATGGCTACACCTTC.

The CDR3 coding sequence is TGTGCCAGCAGTGGACCGGGACAGAGCGAAAAACTGTTTTTT. This codes for CASSGPGQSEKLFF. This chain connects TRBV28 to TRBJ1-4; 7 bases agree with TRBD1. J lost 8 bases, V lost 5 bases, and 8 bases had no gene match. This CDR3 comprises 14 residues. Germline CDR1 MDHEN, CDR2 SYDVKM.

This clone was observed a handful of times. The rearrangement uses TRBV27 and TRBJ2-5, with D possibly being TRBD1 (6 bases). Germline CDR1 is MNHEY and CDR2 is SMNVEV (reference sequence). V dropped 7 bases and J dropped 5 bases, with 17 bases sitting between them. The CDR3 length is 14 residues. In DNA form, the CDR3 reads TGTGCCAGCACGGGTCCGGCAGGGGCGGAGACCCAGTACTTC. It specifies CASTGPAGAETQYF.

V usage is TRBV7-2 and J usage is TRBJ2-3; 7 positions agree with TRBD2. Germline V CDR1 and CDR2: SGHTA, FQGNSA. The CDR3 totals 14 residues. The ends lost 3 bases at V and 0 bases at J; junction bases unmatched: 0. The CDR3 DNA sequence: TGTGCCAGCAGCTTTAGCGGGAGCACAGATACGCAGTATTTT. Protein: CASSFSGSTDTQYF.

Only a few counts were recorded for this clone. The chain recombines TRBV5-1 with TRBJ1-2, with 8 positions matching TRBD1. In germline, CDR1 is SGHRS, CDR2 YFSETQ. This CDR3 is 15 amino acids long. Trimming removed 0 bases from V and 5 bases from J; junction bases left unmatched: 6. CDR3 coding DNA: TGCGCCAGCAGCTTGGAGGGACAGGTTGGGTATGGCTACACCTTC. Amino acids: CASSLEGQVGYGYTF.

The V call is TRBV11-3, the J call TRBJ2-7; 8 positions match TRBD2. This CDR3 region has 15 residues. J gave up 3 bases and V 5 bases, and 9 bases lay outside the gene matches. Germline assignment: CDR1 SGHNT and CDR2 YENEEA. The CDR3 region is CASSNLAGGDYEQYF. CDR3 DNA sequence: TGTGCCAGCAGCAACCTTGCGGGGGGCGACTACGAGCAGTACTTC. Full variable domain (outside the CDR3, taken from reference TRBV11-3 and TRBJ2-7): EAGVVQSPRYKIIEKKQPVAFWCNPISGHNTLYWYLQNLGQGPELLIRYENEEAVDDSQLPKDRFSAERLKGVDSTLKIQPAELGDSAVYLCASSNLAGGDYEQYFGPGTRLTVT.

The chain employs TRBV30 and TRBJ1-4; D gene ambiguous. The CDR3 runs to 9 residues. The germline V gene has CDR1 GTSNPN and CDR2 SVGIG (reference sequence). CDR3 amino acids: CPGSGKLFF. The CDR3, as DNA: TGTCCGGGGTCTGGAAAACTGTTTTTT.

V is TRBV11-3 and J is TRBJ1-1, with TRBD1 identical over 7 bases. This CDR3 spans 11 amino acids. The germline V gene has CDR1 SGHNT and CDR2 YENEEA. J lost 7 bases, V lost 4 bases, and 0 bases had no gene match. CDR3 sequence: CASSWDSEAFF. The CDR3 nucleotides read TGTGCCAGCAGCTGGGACAGTGAAGCTTTCTTT.

V usage is TRBV28 and J usage is TRBJ2-7; D is undetermined. CDR3 length: 13 residues. V was pared by 5 bases and J by 5 bases, with 13 bases between. CDR1 is MDHEN and CDR2 is SYDVKM in the germline V gene. The CDR3 DNA reads as TGTGCCAGCAGTCCCCTTGAGCCCCACGAGCAGTACTTC. Protein product: CASSPLEPHEQYF.

The CDR3 region has the DNA TGTGCCAGCAGCCGGGGACTAGCGGGACAAGAGACCCAGTACTTC. Its translation is CASSRGLAGQETQYF. This chain joins TRBV2 and TRBJ2-5, with TRBD2 identical over 13 bases. Germline lookup yields CDR1 SNHLY and CDR2 FYNNEI. Losses at the gene ends were 6 bases for V and 2 bases for J; bases not matched to a gene: 3. The CDR3 loop spans 15 amino acids.

The gene calls are TRBV19 and TRBJ1-5; TRBD1 might be the D (5 bases). Germline V gene sequence: CDR1 LNHDA, CDR2 SQIVND (reference sequence). The CDR3 is 13 residues long. Trimming cost V 5 bases and J 4 bases, with 9 bases left between them. The CDR3: CASSRQRNQPQHF. CDR3 coding DNA: TGTGCCAGTAGTCGACAGCGAAATCAGCCCCAGCATTTT.